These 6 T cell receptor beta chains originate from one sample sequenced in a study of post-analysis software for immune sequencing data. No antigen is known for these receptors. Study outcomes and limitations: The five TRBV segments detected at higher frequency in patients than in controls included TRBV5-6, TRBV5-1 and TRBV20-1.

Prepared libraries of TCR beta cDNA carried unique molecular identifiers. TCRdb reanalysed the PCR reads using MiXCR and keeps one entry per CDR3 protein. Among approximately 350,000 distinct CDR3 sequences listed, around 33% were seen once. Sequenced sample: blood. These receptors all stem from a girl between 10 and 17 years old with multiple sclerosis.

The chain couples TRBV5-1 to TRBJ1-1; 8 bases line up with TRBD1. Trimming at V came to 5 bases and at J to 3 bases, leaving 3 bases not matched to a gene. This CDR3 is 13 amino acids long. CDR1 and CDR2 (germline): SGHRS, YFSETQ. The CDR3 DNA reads TGCGCCAGCAGGATACAGGGGGACACTGAAGCTTTCTTT. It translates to CASRIQGDTEAFF.

CDR3 residues: CSVEDLGTGITDTQYF. CDR3 nucleotides: TGCAGCGTTGAAGATCTAGGGACTGGCATCACAGATACGCAGTATTTT. J is TRBJ2-3 and V is TRBV29-1, with D perhaps TRBD2 (6 bases). Germline CDR1 is SQVTM and CDR2 is ANQGSEA. This CDR3 comprises 16 residues. V lost 0 bases and J lost 2, with 15 bases in between.

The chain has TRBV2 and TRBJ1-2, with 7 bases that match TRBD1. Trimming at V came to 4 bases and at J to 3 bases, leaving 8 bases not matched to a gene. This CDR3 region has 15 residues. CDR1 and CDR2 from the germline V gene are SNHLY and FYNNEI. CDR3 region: CASSGLKGAHYGYTF. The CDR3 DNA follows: TGTGCCAGCAGTGGATTAAAGGGGGCACACTATGGCTACACCTTC.

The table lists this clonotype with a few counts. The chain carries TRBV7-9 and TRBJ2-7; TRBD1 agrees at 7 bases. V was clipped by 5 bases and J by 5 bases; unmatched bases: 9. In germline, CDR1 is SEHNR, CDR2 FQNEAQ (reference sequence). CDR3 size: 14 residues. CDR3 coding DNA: TGTGCCAGCAGCGTTGGACAGGTGAAGGACGAGCAGTACTTC. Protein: CASSVGQVKDEQYF.

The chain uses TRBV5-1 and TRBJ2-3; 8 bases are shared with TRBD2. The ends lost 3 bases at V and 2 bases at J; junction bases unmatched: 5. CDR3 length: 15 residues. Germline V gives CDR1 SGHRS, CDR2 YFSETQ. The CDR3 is CASSSSSGDTDTQYF. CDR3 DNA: TGCGCCAGCAGCTCAAGTAGCGGGGACACAGATACGCAGTATTTT.

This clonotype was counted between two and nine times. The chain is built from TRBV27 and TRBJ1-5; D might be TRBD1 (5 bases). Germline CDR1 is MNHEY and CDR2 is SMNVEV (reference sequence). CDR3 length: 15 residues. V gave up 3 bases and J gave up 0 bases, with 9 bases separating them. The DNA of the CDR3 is TGTGCCAGCAGTTTTTACGGGGGTAGCAATCAGCCCCAGCATTTT. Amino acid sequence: CASSFYGGSNQPQHF.